What follows describes a single T cell receptor beta chain. Its antigen remains undetermined. The sample holds no much larger clone one base away, and base qualities are not on file. RNA was extracted using the RNeasy kit, and roughly 0.5 to 1 microgram was reverse transcribed with random hexamers. TCR beta CDR3 regions were amplified with the immunoSEQ multiplex PCR assay covering 54 Vbeta and 13 Jbeta segments. PCR amplification bias was corrected using a synthetic template baseline for primer optimization and computational correction. Processing in the source paper ran as follows. Reads were assigned to V, D and J genes according to IMGT and analyzed in immunoSEQ Analyzer, with only productive sequences retained. Clonality was computed as one minus Shannon entropy normalized by log2 of the number of productive unique sequences. Public and private clones were assessed among the 100 most prevalent clones of each patient and control. Clones were defined as Susac-specific when absent from the healthy and MS cohorts, from fewer than 1,300 published viral clones and from other ImmuneACCESS disease sequences. TCRdb handled the public reads itself, with Q25 trimming in fastp and clone calling in MiXCR, and kept productive beta chains. Under each unique CDR3 protein, matching rows form one entry showing the most common genes and DNA. The V and J calls shown here were made by TCRdb, not taken from the authors' results. The sample data list roughly 200,000 distinct CDR3 sequences, and about 95% of these were observed just once. Of the sample, 0.1% is held by the ten largest clones.

Peripheral blood CD8+ and CD4+ T cells from healthy donors, Susac syndrome patients and multiple sclerosis patients were profiled using high-throughput TCR beta sequencing. Healthy donors were included as age- and sex-matched controls. Bulk CD8+ and CD4+ T cells were purified by magnetic negative isolation, whereas CD8+ TEMRA cells were enriched by FACS. Blood was drawn into EDTA tubes, processed within 24 hours, and PBMCs were isolated by density gradient centrifugation. PBMCs destined for TCR sequencing were cryopreserved in liquid nitrogen and later thawed in a 37 °C water bath. Purity of sorted or isolated CD4+, CD8+ and CD8+ TEMRA cells was at least 90%. These data are taken from a study of CD8 T cells in Susac syndrome (dated by TCRdb to 2018 to 2020). About the study as a whole: Repertoire sequencing was used to test whether CD8+ T cell activation and differentiation in Susac syndrome was antigen driven.

Overall results and qualifications from the work: The TCR sequencing and HLA analysis was acknowledged to have included a relatively small number of individuals.

Its CDR3 holds 17 amino acids, cysteine through phenylalanine. Only the CDR3 portion is preserved as DNA: 51 bases, with reading frame beginning at the first base. According to the germline V gene, CDR1 reads SQVTM and CDR2 reads ANQGSEA. Ends trimmed: V by 6 bases, J by 4 bases; bases unmatched to a gene: 14. The rearrangement combines TRBV29-1 with TRBJ2-3, and 12 junctional nucleotides match TRBD2. The material sequenced was CD4+ T cells from PBMCs. The sequence was collected from a human donor in good health. In nucleotide form, the sequence is TGCAGCGTCGAACCGGGACTAGCGGGCCTTGGTCCAGATACGCAGTATTTT. It translates to CSVEPGLAGLGPDTQYF.